This T cell receptor (beta chain) came from a study of chemoradiotherapy in HPV16-positive cancers. Germline V CDR1 and CDR2: MNHEY, SVGAGI. This CDR3 is 15 amino acids long. V was trimmed by 2 bases and J by 4 bases, leaving 11 bases between them. TCRdb's table, derived via immunoSEQ multiplex PCR, lists solely in-frame clones and lacks some. The repertoire consists of some 14,000 clones, with approximately 89% occurring once and the leading ten covering about 4.5%. With regard to this clone: Its antigen is as yet unknown.

General study points: For HPV16-positive patients, expanding HPV-responsive T cells associated with longer recurrence-free survival.

V and J are TRBV6-5 and TRBJ2-2, with no clear D. This material consisted of tumor tissue, taken from a patient who underwent chemoradiotherapy. The TCR was taken from a human donor with HPV-associated anogenital cancer. The CDR3 protein is CASSYNVPGTGELFF. The CDR3, as DNA: TGTGCCAGCAGTTACAATGTCCCAGGCACCGGGGAGCTGTTTTTT.